Each of the 26 T cell receptor beta chains below was sequenced from the same sample in a study of beta chain features in type 1 diabetes. The study reverse transcribed the entire isolated RNA, so it sequenced expressed TCRB transcripts. Measured with immunoSEQ multiplex PCR; TCRdb has only the in-frame clones, and not every one. This sample has 200,000 to 250,000 clones, with 14% found just once. What was sequenced was naive CD4+ T cells from blood. The receptor source for this set is a woman between 40 and 50 years old in good health.

This clone has only a few counts. This chain links TRBV15 with TRBJ2-2; D is unresolved. V gave up 8 bases and J gave up 1 base, with 11 bases separating them. CDR1 LNHNV and CDR2 YYDKDF come from the germline V gene (reference sequence). This CDR3 region has 14 residues. In DNA, the CDR3 is TGTGCCACCCGAACAGATAGGAACACCGGGGAGCTGTTTTTT. This encodes CATRTDRNTGELFF.

This clone has more than one count but fewer than ten. The chain recombines TRBV5-4 with TRBJ2-1, with TRBD2 matching 8 bases. Trimming took 5 bases from V and 7 from J; bases not matched to a gene: 17. Per the germline V gene, CDR1 is SGHNT and CDR2 is YYREEE (reference sequence). The CDR3 consists of 17 residues. The chain's CDR3 is CASSPPGGPEDWNEQFF. As DNA, the CDR3 is TGTGCCAGCAGTCCTCCGGGGGGGCCCGAGGATTGGAATGAGCAGTTCTTC.

This clone came up a few times. The gene calls are TRBV5-1 and TRBJ2-2, with D unclear. V lost 2 bases and J 9 bases, leaving 11 bases between the germline ends. This CDR3 is built from 13 residues. Germline CDR1 and CDR2: SGHRS and YFSETQ. The CDR3 loop is CASSLIDWRELFF. CDR3 nucleotide sequence: TGCGCCAGCAGCTTAATAGACTGGCGGGAGCTGTTTTTT. The full variable domain, its missing parts supplied by reference TRBV5-1 and TRBJ2-2, is KAGVTQTPRYLIKTRGQQVTLSCSPISGHRSVSWYQQTPGQGLQFLFEYFSETQRNKGNFPGRFSGRQFSNSRSEMNVSTLELGDSALYLCASSLIDWRELFFGEGSRLTVL.

The chain is built from TRBV5-1 and TRBJ2-1; 7 bases map to TRBD1. This CDR3 contains 14 residues. Germline CDR1 SGHRS, CDR2 YFSETQ. V was pared by 4 bases and J by 7 bases, with 8 bases of the junction left unmatched. CDR3 sequence (DNA): TGCGCCAGCAGCCGGGACAGAGTAAGGAATGAGCAGTTCTTC. It specifies CASSRDRVRNEQFF. The whole variable domain, remainder taken from reference TRBV5-1 and TRBJ2-1, is KAGVTQTPRYLIKTRGQQVTLSCSPISGHRSVSWYQQTPGQGLQFLFEYFSETQRNKGNFPGRFSGRQFSNSRSEMNVSTLELGDSALYLCASSRDRVRNEQFFGPGTRLTVL.

This clone showed up just a few times. This chain links TRBV29-1 with TRBJ2-2; D possibly corresponds to TRBD2 (5 bases). With 8 bases removed from V and 2 bases from J, the gap between germline ends came to 12 bases. This CDR3 is 13 amino acids long. Germline assignment: CDR1 SQVTM and CDR2 ANQGSEA. The CDR3 reads CSFRRGNTGELFF. The CDR3 bases are TGCAGCTTCCGTCGGGGAAACACCGGGGAGCTGTTTTTT.

This clone was seen only a few times. The chain carries TRBV9 and TRBJ1-2; D possibly corresponds to TRBD1 (6 bases). The length of the CDR3 is 12 residues. Germline values: CDR1 SGDLS, CDR2 YYNGEE. The V and J ends lost 3 bases and 8 bases respectively, with 11 bases between them. Written as DNA, the CDR3 is TGTGCCAGCAGCGAGGGGGGGAGCGGCTACACCTTC. Its translation: CASSEGGSGYTF.

The chain has TRBV5-1 and TRBJ1-1, with D unclear. In germline, CDR1 is SGHRS, CDR2 YFSETQ. V lost 2 bases to trimming and J lost 0 bases, with 8 bases between them. The CDR3 totals 14 residues. CDR3 nucleotide sequence: TGCGCCAGCAGCTTACGGGAAATGAACACTGAAGCTTTCTTT. It specifies CASSLREMNTEAFF.

This clone was seen only a few times. An end of the junction differs from the germline gene, which may be a read error. The V gene is TRBV6-5, the J gene TRBJ2-3; 7 bases fit TRBD1. Germline lookup yields CDR1 MNHEY and CDR2 SVGAGI. The CDR3 has 10 residues. In DNA, the CDR3 is TGTGCCAGCAGTGACGGCCGGGACAGCTTT. Translated, it gives CASSDGRDSF.

This clone has only a few counts. The chain recombines TRBV7-6 with TRBJ2-7; D perhaps matches TRBD1 (6 bases). There are 12 residues in the CDR3. V lost 1 base to trimming and J lost 8 bases, with 9 bases between them. Germline values: CDR1 SGHVS, CDR2 FNYEAQ. CDR3 nucleotide sequence: TGTGCCAGCAGCTTAGGGGGGCCCAAGCAGTACTTC. Its protein product is CASSLGGPKQYF. The full variable domain, in which reference TRBV7-6 and TRBJ2-7 provide the parts outside the CDR3, is GAGVSQSPRYKVTKRGQDVALRCDPISGHVSLYWYRQALGQGPEFLTYFNYEAQQDKSGLPNDRFSAERPEGSISTLTIQRTEQRDSAMYRCASSLGGPKQYFGPGTRLTVT.

The chain joins TRBV5-6 to TRBJ1-5, with 9 bases lining up with TRBD1. V was pared by 3 bases and J by 9 bases, with 4 bases of the junction left unmatched. Germline values: CDR1 SGHDT, CDR2 YYEEEE. The CDR3 length is 13 residues. The CDR3 region has the DNA TGTGCCAGCAGCTCTGGACAGGGGTTGCCCCAGCATTTT. This gives the protein CASSSGQGLPQHF.

This clone was counted a few times. The chain is built from TRBV5-1 and TRBJ2-5; D not resolved. From germline, CDR1 is SGHRS and CDR2 YFSETQ. Trimming removed 0 bases from V and 2 bases from J, with 11 bases in between. CDR3 length: 15 residues. CDR3 sequence (DNA): TGCGCCAGCAGCTTGGCCCAGCGAAATCAAGAGACCCAGTACTTC. This encodes CASSLAQRNQETQYF.

This clone occurred a few times. V and J are TRBV6-5 and TRBJ2-5, with 8 bases that match TRBD2. This CDR3 has 16 residues. The J segment lost 9 bases and the V segment lost 3 bases, leaving 15 bases of the junction unmatched. Per germline, CDR1 MNHEY and CDR2 SVGAGI. CDR3 sequence reads: CASSYRSGKGGGPQYF. CDR3 coding DNA: TGTGCCAGCAGTTATCGTAGCGGGAAGGGAGGAGGGCCCCAGTACTTC.

The chain is built from TRBV18 and TRBJ2-7, with 8 bases lining up with TRBD2. This CDR3 is built from 20 residues. The germline gives CDR1 KGHSH, CDR2 LQKENI. The J segment lost 0 bases and the V segment lost 4 bases, leaving 20 bases of the junction unmatched. The CDR3 DNA sequence: TGTGCCAGCTCACTGCTCTTAATAGGGGTAGCGGGGACCTTCTCCTACGAGCAGTACTTC. Translating it yields CASSLLLIGVAGTFSYEQYF. Based on the CDR3 plus reference TRBV18 and TRBJ2-7, the full variable domain is NAGVMQNPRHLVRRRGQEARLRCSPMKGHSHVYWYRQLPEEGLKFMVYLQKENIIDESGMPKERFSAEFPKEGPSILRIQQVVRGDSAAYFCASSLLLIGVAGTFSYEQYFGPGTRLTVT.

V is TRBV7-9 and J is TRBJ1-5; 7 bases line up with TRBD1. Germline values: CDR1 SEHNR, CDR2 FQNEAQ (reference sequence). The V gene end was trimmed by 1 base and the J gene end by 7 bases; junction bases not matched to a gene: 7. The CDR3 covers 15 residues. The CDR3 DNA is TGTGCCAGCAGCTTAGAAGGGGGCGCAGGACAGCCCCAGCATTTT. This sequence encodes CASSLEGGAGQPQHF.

The V and J genes are TRBV9 and TRBJ1-1, with D hard to call. The germline V gene encodes CDR1 SGDLS and CDR2 YYNGEE. This CDR3 is 12 amino acids long. V gave up 4 bases and J gave up 1 base, with 5 bases separating them. The CDR3 loop reads CASSLQNTEAFF. CDR3 bases: TGTGCCAGCAGCTTACAGAACACTGAAGCTTTCTTT.

The V call is TRBV20-1, the J call TRBJ2-1; D call uncertain. V lost 6 bases, J lost 3 bases, and 3 bases lay in between. CDR1 is DFQATT and CDR2 is SNEGSKA in the germline V gene (reference sequence). The length of the CDR3 is 10 residues. The CDR3 loop reads CSAYYNEQFF. In DNA, the CDR3 is TGCAGTGCCTACTACAATGAGCAGTTCTTC.

V is TRBV10-3 and J is TRBJ2-7, with 8 bases lining up with TRBD1. The CDR3 length is 14 residues. Per the germline V gene, CDR1 is ENHRY and CDR2 is SYGVKD. Germline trimming cut 7 bases from V and 3 bases from J; bases unmatched to any gene: 8. CDR3 sequence (DNA): TGTGCCATCACTTCGGACAGGGCGGGCTACGAGCAGTACTTC. It yields the protein CAITSDRAGYEQYF.

This clone was observed a handful of times. V and J are TRBV15 and TRBJ2-5; TRBD2 agrees at 8 bases. V lost 1 base to trimming and J lost 0 bases; unmatched junction nucleotides: 1. CDR3 length equals 15 residues. Germline V gene data show CDR1 as LNHNV and CDR2 as YYDKDF (reference sequence). The CDR3 DNA is TGTGCCACCAGCAGAGTTAGCGGGGACCAAGAGACCCAGTACTTC. Protein product: CATSRVSGDQETQYF.

This clone was observed a few times. This sequence joins TRBV11-2 and TRBJ2-1; 8 nucleotides agree with TRBD2. From germline, CDR1 is SGHAT and CDR2 FQNNGV. The CDR3 length is 16 residues. The junction had 6 bases not matched to a gene; V was cut back by 4 bases and J by 1 base. CDR3 sequence: CASSSLRLASYNEQFF. CDR3 nucleotide sequence: TGTGCCAGCAGCTCGCTCCGACTAGCGTCCTACAATGAGCAGTTCTTC.

V usage is TRBV5-4 and J usage is TRBJ2-7; 10 bases fit TRBD2. Germline V lookup: CDR1 SGHNT, CDR2 YYREEE (reference sequence). The CDR3 runs to 14 residues. V lost 4 bases, J lost 2 bases, and 3 bases stayed unmatched. CDR3 residues: CASSGLAEPYEQYF. DNA of the CDR3: TGTGCCAGCAGCGGACTAGCGGAACCCTACGAGCAGTACTTC.

This chain connects TRBV7-2 to TRBJ1-5; D is undetermined. The CDR3 extends over 13 amino acids. From germline, CDR1 is SGHTA and CDR2 FQGNSA. Trimming removed 4 bases at V and 4 bases at J, with 8 bases between. CDR3 nucleotide sequence: TGTGCCAGCAGCTCCACTTATAATCAGCCCCAGCATTTT. It specifies CASSSTYNQPQHF.

The chain combines TRBV7-9 with TRBJ1-1; TRBD1 is a possible D gene (5 bases). The CDR3 has 12 amino acids. Germline CDR1 and CDR2: SEHNR and FQNEAQ (reference sequence). The V and J ends lost 4 bases and 5 bases respectively, with 8 bases between them. In nucleotides, the CDR3 is TGTGCCAGCAGCTCAGGGTGGACTGAAGCTTTCTTT. Protein: CASSSGWTEAFF.

The chain has TRBV5-8 and TRBJ1-2; a possible D gene is TRBD1 (6 bases). The CDR3 extends over 15 amino acids. V lost 6 bases and J lost 6, with 21 bases in between. In germline, CDR1 is SGHTS, CDR2 YDEGEE. The CDR3 is CASTTYQGYVNGYTF. The CDR3, as DNA: TGTGCCAGCACTACCTATCAGGGGTACGTCAATGGCTACACCTTC.

This chain uses TRBV19 with TRBJ2-5; the D gene is possibly TRBD2 (6 bases). This CDR3 contains 13 residues. Germline assignment: CDR1 LNHDA and CDR2 SQIVND (reference sequence). V dropped 9 bases and J dropped 5 bases, with 16 bases sitting between them. Here the CDR3 DNA reads TGTGCCAGCAACCCGGCGGGGTTCGAGACCCAGTACTTC. Amino acid sequence: CASNPAGFETQYF.

The chain joins TRBV4-3 to TRBJ2-7; 9 nucleotides match TRBD2. The germline V gene encodes CDR1 LGHNA and CDR2 YSLEER. The ends lost 1 base at V and 2 bases at J; junction bases unmatched: 6. The CDR3 is 16 residues long. The CDR3 protein is CASSQVAGGPTYEQYF. The CDR3 bases are TGCGCCAGCAGCCAAGTGGCGGGGGGGCCCACCTACGAGCAGTACTTC.

The table lists this clone with a few counts. The chain couples TRBV7-8 to TRBJ1-1; 7 nucleotides align to TRBD1. After removal of 2 bases from V and 3 bases from J, the junction contained 12 bases not matched to a gene. This CDR3 has 17 residues. The germline V gene encodes CDR1 SGHVS and CDR2 FQNEAQ. CDR3 coding DNA: TGTGCCAGCAGCTTATGGGAGACAGGGACTGGAGACACTGAAGCTTTCTTT. The encoded protein is CASSLWETGTGDTEAFF.